Each of the 12 T cell receptor beta chains below was sequenced from the same sample in a study of technical replicates of blood from several donors. This table comes from immunoSEQ multiplex PCR, and its TCRdb copy is limited to in-frame clones, with some not included. Seen here are about 79,000 clones, around 94% observed once, and the top ten hold around 0.26%. Sequenced material: T cells isolated from PBMCs. Receptors were obtained from a human donor in good health.

J is TRBJ1-1 and V is TRBV23-1; D is unclear. TRBV23-1 qualifies as an ORF whose function is uncertain. The CDR3 consists of 14 residues. With 7 bases removed from V and 2 bases from J, the gap between germline ends came to 14 bases. For the CDR3, the DNA is TGCGCCAGCATTACAGTGACAACCAACACTGAAGCTTTCTTT. This translates into CASITVTTNTEAFF.

The rearrangement links TRBV10-3 to TRBJ2-1; 12 bases line up with TRBD2. Germline V gene sequence: CDR1 ENHRY, CDR2 SYGVKD. V lost 4 bases and J lost 1; bases outside the gene matches: 8. The CDR3 runs to 18 residues. As DNA, the CDR3 is TGTGCCATCAGTGCCCGACTAGCGGGGGAACGATCCTACAATGAGCAGTTCTTC. Translated: CAISARLAGERSYNEQFF.

This clone was recorded only once. This chain links TRBV6-1 with TRBJ1-1; TRBD1 agrees at 7 bases. CDR3 length: 15 residues. The V gene's germline CDR1 is MNHNS and CDR2 SASEGT. V shed 10 bases and J 4 bases; nucleotides not matched to a gene: 15. The CDR3 DNA reads TGTGCCACCCGGTCCACGGCAGGGGGAGCCACTGAAGCTTTCTTT. Residues: CATRSTAGGATEAFF.

The CDR3 loop reads CASSSEGQGLATEAFF. As DNA, the CDR3 is TGTGCCAGCAGTTCAGAAGGGCAAGGTCTAGCAACTGAAGCTTTCTTT. The chain is built from TRBV28 and TRBJ1-1; no clear D. This CDR3 contains 16 residues. CDR1 and CDR2 from the germline V gene are MDHEN and SYDVKM. Trimming left V 4 bases short and J 5 bases short, with 20 bases between.

The chain has TRBV11-2 and TRBJ1-1; no firm D call. The V and J ends lost 5 bases and 1 base respectively, with 8 bases between them. From germline, CDR1 is SGHAT and CDR2 FQNNGV. The CDR3 is 13 residues long. This chain's CDR3 is CASSPRRNTEAFF. The CDR3 DNA sequence: TGTGCCAGCAGCCCACGCAGGAACACTGAAGCTTTCTTT.

V is TRBV19 and J is TRBJ1-4; TRBD1 aligns across 8 bases. Germline V gene lookup returns CDR1 LNHDA and CDR2 SQIVND (reference sequence). The CDR3 runs 14 residues. V shed 4 bases, J shed 8 bases, and the junction held 6 bases outside the gene matches. CDR3 protein: CASSTGTGWEKLFF. The CDR3 DNA follows: TGTGCCAGTAGTACCGGGACAGGCTGGGAAAAACTGTTTTTT.

The gene calls are TRBV2 and TRBJ2-5; TRBD2 aligns across 12 bases. V lost 4 bases, J lost 4 bases, and 7 bases stayed unmatched. The germline gives CDR1 SNHLY, CDR2 FYNNEI. CDR3 length equals 16 residues. CDR3 in amino acids: CASSVGLAGGLETQYF. Written as DNA, the CDR3 is TGTGCCAGCAGTGTTGGCCTAGCGGGAGGGCTAGAGACCCAGTACTTC. Based on the CDR3 plus reference TRBV2 and TRBJ2-5, the full variable domain is EPEVTQTPSHQVTQMGQEVILRCVPISNHLYFYWYRQILGQKVEFLVSFYNNEISEKSEIFDDQFSVERPDGSNFTLKIRSTKLEDSAMYFCASSVGLAGGLETQYFGPGTRLLVL.

J is TRBJ2-5 and V is TRBV14; D gene uncertain. In germline, CDR1 is SGHDN, CDR2 FVKESK. Deletions cut 5 bases from V and 2 bases from J, with 6 bases between. This CDR3 comprises 12 residues. The CDR3 sequence: CASSSMQETQYF. Written as DNA, the CDR3 is TGTGCCAGCAGCAGCATGCAAGAGACCCAGTACTTC.

This clone was found once. This chain uses TRBV7-3 with TRBJ1-1; 7 bases align to TRBD1. Germline V gene data show CDR1 as SGHTA and CDR2 as FQGTGA. The V and J ends lost 5 bases and 4 bases, in that order; junction bases with no gene match: 10. This CDR3 region has 15 residues. The CDR3 coding sequence is TGTGCCAGCAGCCCCGGACAGGCTAGGTCCACTGAAGCTTTCTTT. Translating gives CASSPGQARSTEAFF.

V and J are TRBV5-4 and TRBJ2-1, with a tentative D call TRBD2 (5 bases). The V end lost 0 bases, the J end lost 5 bases, and 12 bases lay between the germline ends. CDR3 length: 15 residues. Germline CDR1 and CDR2: SGHNT and YYREEE (reference sequence). CDR3 nucleotide sequence: TGTGCCAGCAGCTTGGTTCGGGGTTGGGACAATGAGCAGTTCTTC. Its translation is CASSLVRGWDNEQFF.

The V gene is TRBV2, the J gene TRBJ2-5, with D uncertain. Between the trimmed V and J ends, which lost 4 bases and 4 bases, there was a span of 16 bases. CDR1 and CDR2 from the germline V gene are SNHLY and FYNNEI. This CDR3 has 15 residues. As DNA, the CDR3 is TGTGCCAGCAGTGGTCTTACAAACGAACGAGAGACCCAGTACTTC. Protein sequence: CASSGLTNERETQYF.

V and J are TRBV7-2 and TRBJ1-2, with TRBD1 matching 9 bases. Germline V CDR1 and CDR2: SGHTA, FQGNSA. J was trimmed by 0 bases and V by 5 bases; bases with no gene match: 4. The CDR3 extends over 15 amino acids. This chain's CDR3 is CASSQWTGANYGYTF. The CDR3 coding sequence is TGTGCCAGCAGCCAGTGGACAGGGGCTAACTATGGCTACACCTTC.